The clone carrying this T cell receptor beta chain turned up a few times. A much larger clone sits a single nucleotide away, making a read error possible. Germline V CDR1 and CDR2: SGHNT, YENEEA. The CDR3 has 15 amino acids. Trimming removed 3 bases from V and 2 bases from J, with 12 bases in between. The data derive from a study of T cells in Graves' hyperthyroidism and ophthalmopathy. Researchers amplified the TCR beta CDR3 regions from RNA transcripts. The HTBI primer set drove a first-round RT-PCR of the TCR CDR3. MiXCR was run by TCRdb on the multiplex PCR reads, yielding one entry per CDR3 protein. The profile covers about 400,000 distinct CDR3 sequences, with approximately 15% appearing a single time and 20% taken by the ten largest.

This sequence was found in a woman aged 30 to 39 with Graves' ophthalmopathy. The sequenced sample was blood. The genes are TRBV11-3 and TRBJ2-3; D is perhaps TRBD1 or TRBD2 (5 bases each). In DNA form, the CDR3 reads TGTGCCAGCAGCTTCCGAGGGGTTACCACAGATACGCAGTATTTT. Encoded protein: CASSFRGVTTDTQYF.